This T cell receptor beta chain was obtained from a study of shared clonotypes between healthy human individuals (dated by TCRdb to 2018 to 2021). About the study as a whole: A couple of women and a few men aged 18 to 49 years were included in the cohort. To estimate repertoire size and how much clonotype sharing occurs between individuals, the study deeply sequenced the blood TCR repertoires of five healthy adults. To increase sequencing depth and limit assay-specific biases, TCR repertoire library preparation and sequencing were carried out by different laboratories using diverse techniques. Between about 0.8 and 9 billion PBMCs per donor were obtained by leukapheresis.

Broader findings and caveats from the paper: Sampling was restricted to blood, and TCR repertoires in tissues likely differ from the TCR repertoires found in blood. Based on pairwise subsampling, the degree of clonotype sharing among donors was expected to be affected by sequencing depth. The small number of donors limited the genetic and exposure-history diversity represented.

To note about this clone: Its binding antigen is unknown. Per-nucleotide qualities are absent, and no much larger clonotype sits a single base away.

Using the deep immunoSEQ assay, multiplex PCR amplified TCR CDR3 regions from genomic DNA. Extracted genomic DNA from each cell subset was spread evenly across all wells of several immunoSEQ 96-well plates, with each plate serving as a replicate. For unsorted PBMC, 300 ng genomic DNA, equal to 25,000 to 35,000 T cell genomes, was loaded into each replicate PCR. Ten immunoSEQ deep assay plates were used to sequence the unsorted PBMC genomic DNA. Purified libraries were measured with a Qubit 3.0 fluorometer, size-checked on a Bioanalyzer 2100, and measured again with the KAPA Library Quantification kit. Each immunoSEQ 96-well plate was sequenced on its own single-read 150-cycle Illumina NextSeq 550 flow cell. As for how the authors treated the data: Because the immunoSEQ output held only junctional sequences and lacked quality scores, the filtering could not match the filtering applied to full-length reads. Sequences were annotated with PyIR, a Python wrapper for IgBLAST v1.9, using IMGT germline references to assign V/J genes and CDR3. Reads were filtered out if the reads had weak V/J assignments (E-value above 1e-6), no CDR3, stop codons, out-of-frame junctions, or ambiguous translated residues. V3J clonotypes were defined by identical inferred V gene, J gene, and CDR3 amino acid sequence. Percentage overlap between repertoires was calculated by dividing the number of shared unique clonotypes by the size of the smaller repertoire. Repertoire richness was assessed with RTK rarefaction, the Chao1 estimator, and Recon v2.1 estimates of unobserved clonotypes. TCRdb mirrors the immuneACCESS table, restricted to in-frame sequences. Some clones are absent from its copies; in checked studies, under half trace to an unresolved V gene, and the reason for the others is unknown. The V and J calls and clone size were taken over from that table, and D and trimming were inferred from the DNA. The sample contains 500,000 to 650,000 clones, around 77% of them found a single time. The ten top clones hold more than 10% of the sample.

Donors were healthy HIV-negative adults with no recently reported acute infections or vaccinations. Every donor was a Caucasian adult residing in Nashville, Tennessee, USA. For unsorted samples, tens of millions of PBMCs were counted, and genomic DNA was extracted using the QIAamp DNA Blood Mini kit. Blood was collected by leukapheresis, and PBMCs were isolated by Ficoll-Histopaque density gradient centrifugation and then cryopreserved in liquid nitrogen vapor phase. There are 13 amino acids in the CDR3, from cysteine to phenylalanine inclusive. Of the read, only the CDR3 DNA is kept; its 39 bases are in frame from base 1. Per the germline V gene, SNHLY is the CDR1 and FYNNEI is the CDR2. V is reduced by 1 base and J by 4 bases, leaving a spacing of 8 bases between them.

This receptor was obtained from a woman in her thirties or forties in good health. Some clones in this sample may be carry-over from other donors' samples. The chain joins TRBV2 to TRBJ2-7; the D gene assignment is perhaps TRBD1 or TRBD2, with each matching 5 bases. The specimen was PBMCs. The nucleotide sequence reads as follows: TGTGCCAGCAGTGAAGGTTGGGGGTACGAGCAGTACTTC. Its protein is CASSEGWGYEQYF.